The clone carrying this T cell receptor (beta chain) was detected only a few times. Its antigen is not identified. The data stem from a study of CD8 T cells in ankylosing spondylitis. Study-level results: The study identified a TCR beta motif of several highly homologous variants that appeared characteristic of ankylosing spondylitis blood.

Trimming pared 3 bases from V and 0 bases from J, leaving 13 bases between. Germline values: CDR1 SGHTS, CDR2 YDEGEE. The CDR3 length is 16 residues. TCRdb fed the 5' RACE reads into MiXCR, producing one record per CDR3 protein. In the table there are about 220,000 distinct CDR3 sequences, roughly a tenth of which are singletons. V usage is TRBV5-8 and J usage is TRBJ1-5; TRBD1 is a possible D gene (5 bases). The source is a male donor with ankylosing spondylitis or in good health (not recorded which). Sequenced: blood, either unsorted or a sorted T cell fraction (not recorded which). The CDR3 sequence: CASSWATAYSNQPQHF. Written as DNA, the CDR3 is TGTGCCAGCAGCTGGGCGACAGCGTATAGCAATCAGCCCCAGCATTTT. Full variable domain (remainder filled in from reference TRBV5-8 and TRBJ1-5): EAGVTQSPTHLIKTRGQQATLRCSPISGHTSVYWYQQALGLGLQFLLWYDEGEERNRGNFPPRFSGRQFPNYSSELNVNALELEDSALYLCASSWATAYSNQPQHFGDGTRLSIL.